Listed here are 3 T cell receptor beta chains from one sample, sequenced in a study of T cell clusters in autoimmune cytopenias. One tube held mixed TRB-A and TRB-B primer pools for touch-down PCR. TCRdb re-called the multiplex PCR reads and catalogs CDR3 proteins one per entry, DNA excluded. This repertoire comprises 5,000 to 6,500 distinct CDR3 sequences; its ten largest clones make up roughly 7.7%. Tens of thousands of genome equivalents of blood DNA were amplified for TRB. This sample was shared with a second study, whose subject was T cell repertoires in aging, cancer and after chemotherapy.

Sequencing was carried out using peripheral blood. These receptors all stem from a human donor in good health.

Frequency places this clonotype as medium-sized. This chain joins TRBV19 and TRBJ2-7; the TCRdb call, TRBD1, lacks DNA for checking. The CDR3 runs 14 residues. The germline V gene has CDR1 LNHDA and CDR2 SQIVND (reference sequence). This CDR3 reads CASSTQDGPYEQYF. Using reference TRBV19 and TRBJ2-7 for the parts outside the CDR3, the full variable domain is DGGITQSPKYLFRKEGQNVTLSCEQNLNHDAMYWYRQDPGQGLRLIYYSQIVNDFQKGDIAEGYSVSREKKESFPLTVTSAQKNPTAFYLCASSTQDGPYEQYFGPGTRLTVT.

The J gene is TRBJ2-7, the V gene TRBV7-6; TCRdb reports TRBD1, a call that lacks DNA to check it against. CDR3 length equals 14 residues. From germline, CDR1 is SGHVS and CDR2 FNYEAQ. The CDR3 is CASSLVRGANEQYF.

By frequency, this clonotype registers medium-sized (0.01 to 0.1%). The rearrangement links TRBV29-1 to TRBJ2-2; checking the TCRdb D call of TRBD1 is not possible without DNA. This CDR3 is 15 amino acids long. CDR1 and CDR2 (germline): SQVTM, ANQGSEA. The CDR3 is CSVSAQGILDGELFF.